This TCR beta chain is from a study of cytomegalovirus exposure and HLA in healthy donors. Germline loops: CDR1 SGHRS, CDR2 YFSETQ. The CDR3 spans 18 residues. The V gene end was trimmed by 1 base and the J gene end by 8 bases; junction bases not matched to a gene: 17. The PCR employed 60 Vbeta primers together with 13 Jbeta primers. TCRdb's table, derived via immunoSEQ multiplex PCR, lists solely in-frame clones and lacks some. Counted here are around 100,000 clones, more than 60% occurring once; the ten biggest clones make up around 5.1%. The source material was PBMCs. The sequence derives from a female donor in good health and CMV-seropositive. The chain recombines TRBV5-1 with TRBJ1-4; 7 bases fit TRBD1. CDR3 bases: TGCGCCAGCAGCTTGCAGGGACCAGCGACAGGGTCTAGAGAAAAACTGTTTTTT. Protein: CASSLQGPATGSREKLFF.